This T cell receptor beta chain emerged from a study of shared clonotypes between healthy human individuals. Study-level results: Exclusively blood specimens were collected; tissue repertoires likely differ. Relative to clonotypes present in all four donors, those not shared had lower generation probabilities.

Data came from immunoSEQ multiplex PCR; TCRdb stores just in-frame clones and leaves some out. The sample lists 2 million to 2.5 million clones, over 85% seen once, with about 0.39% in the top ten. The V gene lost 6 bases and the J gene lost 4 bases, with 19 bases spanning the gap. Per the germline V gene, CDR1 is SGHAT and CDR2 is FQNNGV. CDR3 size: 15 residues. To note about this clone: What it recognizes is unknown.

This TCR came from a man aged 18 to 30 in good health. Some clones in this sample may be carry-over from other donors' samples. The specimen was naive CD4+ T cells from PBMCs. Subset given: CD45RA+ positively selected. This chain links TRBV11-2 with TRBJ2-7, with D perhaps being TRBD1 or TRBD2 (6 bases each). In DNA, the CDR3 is TGTGCCAGCAGAGGTGGGGGGCGAGGCCTATACGAGCAGTACTTC. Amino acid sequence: CASRGGGRGLYEQYF.